The next 24 T cell receptor beta chains were all read from a single sample in a study of T-cell reconstitution after alpha-beta-depleted transplantation in children. Unique molecular identifiers were built into the TCRbeta library. TCRdb re-analysed the PCR reads in MiXCR, keeping a single row per CDR3 protein. The data contain approximately 390,000 distinct CDR3 sequences, about a tenth of them seen just once; the ten biggest clones take up 4.5% to 7%. This specimen consisted of PBMCs from the stem cell graft donor, obtained from the stem cell graft. The receptor source for this set is a human donor who donated a stem cell graft to a child with acute myeloid leukemia.

This clonotype was counted at least ten times. The chain has TRBV12-3 or TRBV12-4 and TRBJ1-3, with TRBD1 as a possible D gene (5 bases). Trimming stripped 1 base from V and 6 bases from J, with 10 bases between. CDR3 length: 14 residues. The CDR3 reads CASSLVGGENTIYF. The CDR3 coding sequence is TGTGCCAGCAGTTTAGTCGGAGGGGAAAACACCATATATTTT.

This clonotype was recorded at least ten times. The chain has TRBV5-1 and TRBJ2-7; TRBD2 aligns across 8 bases. There are 15 residues in the CDR3. In germline, CDR1 is SGHRS, CDR2 YFSETQ. Unmatched junction bases numbered 5, after V lost 0 bases and J lost 3 bases. CDR3 loop: CASSLGAGAGYEQYF. The CDR3 DNA reads TGCGCCAGCAGCTTGGGAGCGGGAGCTGGCTACGAGCAGTACTTC.

This clonotype was seen many times. The J gene is TRBJ1-1, the V gene TRBV27, with no clear D. Germline CDR1 MNHEY, CDR2 SMNVEV (reference sequence). The CDR3 runs to 13 residues. V lost 3 bases, J lost 0 bases, and 5 bases lay in between. Written as DNA, the CDR3 is TGTGCCAGCAGTTTCTCATTGAACACTGAAGCTTTCTTT. Its protein product is CASSFSLNTEAFF.

This clonotype was seen many times. The chain has TRBV9 and TRBJ1-3, with a weak D call TRBD1 (6 bases). The germline CDR1 and CDR2 sequences are SGDLS and YYNGEE. Trimming left V 2 bases short and J 2 bases short, with 17 bases between. This CDR3 spans 17 amino acids. The CDR3, as DNA: TGTGCCAGCAGCGTCGCGGGGGGGCTACGGACTGGAAACACCATATATTTT. Translated: CASSVAGGLRTGNTIYF.

The CDR3, as DNA: TGTGCCAGCTCACCCTCCGAAATGGGAAACACCATATATTTT. The encoded protein is CASSPSEMGNTIYF. The V call is TRBV18, the J call TRBJ1-3; D gene ambiguous. Germline CDR1 is KGHSH and CDR2 is LQKENI. V dropped 3 bases and J dropped 4 bases, with 10 bases sitting between them. The CDR3 length is 14 residues.

J is TRBJ2-1 and V is TRBV11-1; TRBD2 aligns across 8 bases. CDR1 and CDR2 from the germline V gene are SGHAT and FQDESV (reference sequence). V was clipped by 2 bases and J by 9 bases; unmatched bases: 9. The CDR3 spans 15 residues. Here the CDR3 reads CASSLLREDSGEQFF. The DNA of the CDR3 is TGTGCCAGCAGCTTATTGCGGGAGGATTCGGGTGAGCAGTTCTTC.

This clonotype occurred many times. The rearrangement links TRBV12-3 or TRBV12-4 to TRBJ2-3; weak D call: TRBD2 (6 bases). The CDR3 consists of 14 residues. V was cut by 6 bases and J by 2 bases, with 12 bases left in between. CDR3 in DNA: TGTGCCAGCAGACCCCGGGACTTCACAGATACGCAGTATTTT. This sequence encodes CASRPRDFTDTQYF.

This clonotype has just a few counts. The V gene is TRBV7-3, the J gene TRBJ2-1, with 11 nucleotides matching TRBD2. The CDR3 spans 16 residues. CDR1 is SGHTA and CDR2 is FQGTGA in the germline V gene. V lost 4 bases to trimming and J lost 8 bases; unmatched junction nucleotides: 10. The CDR3 spells CASSSGSSGRVHEQFF. The CDR3 region has the DNA TGTGCCAGCAGCTCCGGTAGTAGCGGGAGGGTCCATGAGCAGTTCTTC.

This clonotype was seen a handful of times. The chain has TRBV5-6 and TRBJ2-7, with D possibly matching TRBD1 (5 bases). V was trimmed by 3 bases and J by 7 bases, leaving 17 bases between them. The CDR3 is 14 residues long. Per the germline V gene, CDR1 is SGHDT and CDR2 is YYEEEE. In DNA form, the CDR3 reads TGTGCCAGCAGCTCCGACCCGGACATGGGTGAGCAGTACGTC. Its protein product is CASSSDPDMGEQYV.

Comment on this clonotype: Possible read error: a much larger clone is one base away. V and J are TRBV2 and TRBJ1-2, with TRBD1 matching over 8 bases. J gave up 2 bases and V 2 bases, and 7 bases lay outside the gene matches. Looked up from germline, CDR1 is SNHLY and CDR2 is FYNNEI. This CDR3 is 16 amino acids long. The CDR3 reads CASSESLDRENYGYTF. CDR3 nucleotide sequence: TGTGCCAGCAGTGAATCCCTGGACAGGGAGAACTATGGCTACACCTTC.

The gene calls are TRBV5-1 and TRBJ2-5; no reliable D call. Germline CDR1 reads SGHRS; CDR2 reads YFSETQ. The CDR3 is made up of 13 amino acids. V was pared by 4 bases and J by 5 bases, with 12 bases between. The CDR3 bases are TGCGCCAGCAGCCCGGATATCGGCGAGACCCAGTACTTC. Residues: CASSPDIGETQYF. Together with reference TRBV5-1 and TRBJ2-5, the CDR3 gives the full variable domain: KAGVTQTPRYLIKTRGQQVTLSCSPISGHRSVSWYQQTPGQGLQFLFEYFSETQRNKGNFPGRFSGRQFSNSRSEMNVSTLELGDSALYLCASSPDIGETQYFGPGTRLLVL.

This clonotype has at least ten counts. This chain links TRBV7-2 with TRBJ2-2, with D possibly TRBD2 on 6 matching bases. V was trimmed by 5 bases and J by 5 bases, leaving 9 bases between them. The germline gives CDR1 SGHTA, CDR2 FQGNSA. The CDR3 has 13 amino acids. The chain's CDR3 is CASSGGVTGELFF. The CDR3 nucleotides read TGTGCCAGCAGCGGAGGGGTTACCGGGGAGCTGTTTTTT.

This clonotype was observed at least ten times. The gene calls are TRBV5-1 and TRBJ2-5; no reliable D call. CDR1 SGHRS and CDR2 YFSETQ come from the germline V gene. This CDR3 has 14 amino acids. Trimming cost V 0 bases and J 5 bases, with 11 bases left between them. The CDR3 reads CASSLGGIQETQYF. CDR3 coding DNA: TGCGCCAGCAGCTTGGGAGGTATTCAGGAGACCCAGTACTTC.

This clonotype was seen a handful of times. V usage is TRBV7-2 and J usage is TRBJ2-5; 7 bases are shared with TRBD1. The CDR3 is 15 residues long. The V and J ends lost 6 bases and 5 bases, in that order; junction bases with no gene match: 12. Germline CDR1 and CDR2: SGHTA and FQGNSA. The DNA of the CDR3 is TGTGCCAGCAGACCCCTAGGGGGCACCGGGGAGACCCAGTACTTC. Its translation is CASRPLGGTGETQYF.

The chain is built from TRBV20-1 and TRBJ2-7; possible D gene TRBD1, 5 bases. The germline V gene encodes CDR1 DFQATT and CDR2 SNEGSKA (reference sequence). The CDR3 length is 13 residues. The ends were cut back, 6 bases at V and 2 bases at J, with 14 bases in the middle. CDR3 amino acids: CSAVGVLPYEQYF. The CDR3 DNA reads TGCAGTGCCGTAGGGGTCCTACCCTACGAGCAGTACTTC.

This clonotype was found a few times. The chain carries TRBV12-3 or TRBV12-4 and TRBJ2-5; no clear D gene. This CDR3 is 13 amino acids long. With 8 bases removed from V and 0 bases from J, the gap between germline ends came to 10 bases. CDR3 region: CASGQSYQETQYF. The CDR3 region has the DNA TGTGCCAGCGGGCAGTCTTACCAAGAGACCCAGTACTTC.

This clonotype was detected a few times. This chain uses TRBV12-5 with TRBJ2-2, with a tentative D call TRBD1 (6 bases). The V and J ends lost 3 bases and 0 bases respectively, with 11 bases between them. Germline CDR1 reads LGHNT; CDR2 reads FRNRAP. CDR3 length: 16 residues. The CDR3 DNA reads TGTGCTAGTGGTTTCCGGACAGCCCCGAACACCGGGGAGCTGTTTTTT. It specifies CASGFRTAPNTGELFF.

This clonotype turned up a few times. The CDR3 loop reads CASSSARGRDNEQFF. The CDR3, as DNA: TGTGCCAGCAGTTCCGCCCGGGGGAGAGACAATGAGCAGTTCTTC. V is TRBV6-2 or TRBV6-3 and J is TRBJ2-1; a weak D match, TRBD2 (6 bases). CDR1 is MNHEY, CDR2 SVGEGT, per germline. V shed 4 bases and J shed 5 bases, with 15 bases lying between them. The CDR3 covers 15 residues.

The CDR3 region has the DNA TGTGCCAGCAGCTTCAGGGGGCTTAACACTGAAGCTTTCTTT. Protein product: CASSFRGLNTEAFF. The chain recombines TRBV7-2 with TRBJ1-1; the match to TRBD1 covers 8 bases. V shed 3 bases and J 2 bases; nucleotides not matched to a gene: 2. CDR3 length: 14 amino acids. From germline, CDR1 is SGHTA and CDR2 FQGNSA.

In its sample, this clonotype was seen a few times. The V and J genes are TRBV7-2 and TRBJ2-3; TRBD2 matches at 12 bases. V shed 2 bases, J shed 6 bases, and the junction held 6 bases outside the gene matches. The germline V gene encodes CDR1 SGHTA and CDR2 FQGNSA. The CDR3 length is 16 residues. DNA of the CDR3: TGTGCCAGCAGCTTAAGCCCGACTAGCGGGAGTGATACGCAGTATTTT. Residues: CASSLSPTSGSDTQYF.

The chain recombines TRBV20-1 with TRBJ2-3; 12 bases align to TRBD2. J gave up 0 bases and V 6 bases, and 4 bases lay outside the gene matches. There are 15 residues in the CDR3. Germline CDR1 reads DFQATT; CDR2 reads SNEGSKA (reference sequence). CDR3 sequence reads: CSAPTSGGSTDTQYF. The CDR3 DNA reads TGCAGTGCCCCGACTAGCGGGGGAAGCACAGATACGCAGTATTTT.

This clonotype was seen only a few times. The CDR3 region is CASRIHTDTQYF. In DNA, the CDR3 is TGTGCCAGCAGGATCCACACAGATACGCAGTATTTT. The chain employs TRBV12-3 or TRBV12-4 and TRBJ2-3; D remains ambiguous. This CDR3 has 12 amino acids. The V end was cut by 6 bases, the J end by 2 bases, with 6 bases between.

This sequence joins TRBV6-1 and TRBJ1-6; a possible D gene is TRBD1 (5 bases). Trimming shortened V by 4 bases and J by 5 bases, and 9 bases separated the two germline ends. Germline V gene lookup returns CDR1 MNHNS and CDR2 SASEGT. The CDR3 sequence is 14 residues long. The CDR3 region has the DNA TGTGCCAGCAGTGTTCTGGGGGATAATTCACCCCTCCACTTT. Protein product: CASSVLGDNSPLHF.

The chain is built from TRBV30 and TRBJ1-2; 7 bases match TRBD1. In germline, CDR1 is GTSNPN, CDR2 SVGIG (reference sequence). Losses at the gene ends were 4 bases for V and 3 bases for J; bases not matched to a gene: 11. The CDR3 contains 15 residues. CDR3 bases: TGTGCCTGGATTCCGATGACAGGGAACGACTATGGCTACACCTTC. This sequence encodes CAWIPMTGNDYGYTF.